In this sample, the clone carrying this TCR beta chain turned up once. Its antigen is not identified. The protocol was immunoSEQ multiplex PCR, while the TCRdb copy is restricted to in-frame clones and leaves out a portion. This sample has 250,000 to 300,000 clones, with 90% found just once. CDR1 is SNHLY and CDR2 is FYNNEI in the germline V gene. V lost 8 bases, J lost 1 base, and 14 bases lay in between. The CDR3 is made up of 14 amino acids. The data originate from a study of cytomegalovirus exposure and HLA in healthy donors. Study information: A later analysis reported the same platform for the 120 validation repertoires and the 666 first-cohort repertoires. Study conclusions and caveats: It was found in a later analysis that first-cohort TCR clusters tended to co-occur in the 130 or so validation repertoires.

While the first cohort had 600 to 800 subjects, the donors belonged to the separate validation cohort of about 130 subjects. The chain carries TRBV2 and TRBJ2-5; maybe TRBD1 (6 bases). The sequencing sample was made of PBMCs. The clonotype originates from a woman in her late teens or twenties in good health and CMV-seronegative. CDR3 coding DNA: TGTGCCAGCGATGCACAGGGCCTCCAAGAGACCCAGTACTTC. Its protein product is CASDAQGLQETQYF. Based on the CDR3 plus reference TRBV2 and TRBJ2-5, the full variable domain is EPEVTQTPSHQVTQMGQEVILRCVPISNHLYFYWYRQILGQKVEFLVSFYNNEISEKSEIFDDQFSVERPDGSNFTLKIRSTKLEDSAMYFCASDAQGLQETQYFGPGTRLLVL.